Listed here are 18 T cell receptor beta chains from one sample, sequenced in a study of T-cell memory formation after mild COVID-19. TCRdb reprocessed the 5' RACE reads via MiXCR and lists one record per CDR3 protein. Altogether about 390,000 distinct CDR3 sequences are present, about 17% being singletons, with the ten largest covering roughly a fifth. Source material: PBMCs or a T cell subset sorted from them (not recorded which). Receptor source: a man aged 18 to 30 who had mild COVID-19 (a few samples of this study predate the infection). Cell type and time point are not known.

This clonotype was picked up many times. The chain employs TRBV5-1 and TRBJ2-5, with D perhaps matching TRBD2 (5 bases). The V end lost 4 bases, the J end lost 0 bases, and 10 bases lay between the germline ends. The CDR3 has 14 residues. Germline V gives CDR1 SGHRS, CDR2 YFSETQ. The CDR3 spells CASSPVGDQETQYF. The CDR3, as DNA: TGCGCCAGCAGCCCCGTGGGAGACCAAGAGACCCAGTACTTC.

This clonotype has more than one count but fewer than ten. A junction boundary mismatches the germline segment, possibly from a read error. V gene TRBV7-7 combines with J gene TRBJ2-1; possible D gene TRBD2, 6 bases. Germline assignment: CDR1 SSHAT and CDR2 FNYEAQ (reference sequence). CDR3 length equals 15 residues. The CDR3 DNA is TGTGCTAGCAGCTGGGGGGACCCCTCCTACAATGAGCAGTTCTTC. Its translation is CASSWGDPSYNEQFF.

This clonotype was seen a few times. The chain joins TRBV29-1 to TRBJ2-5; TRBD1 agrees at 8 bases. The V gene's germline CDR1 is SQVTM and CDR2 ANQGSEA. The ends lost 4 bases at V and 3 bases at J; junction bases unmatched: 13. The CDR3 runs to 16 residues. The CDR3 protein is CSVAGSHRGEEETQYF. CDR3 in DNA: TGCAGCGTTGCGGGTTCACACAGGGGGGAAGAAGAGACCCAGTACTTC. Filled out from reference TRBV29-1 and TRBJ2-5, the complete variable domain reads SAVISQKPSRDICQRGTSLTIQCQVDSQVTMMFWYRQQPGQSLTLIATANQGSEATYESGFVIDKFPISRPNLTFSTLTVSNMSPEDSSIYLCSVAGSHRGEEETQYFGPGTRLLVL.

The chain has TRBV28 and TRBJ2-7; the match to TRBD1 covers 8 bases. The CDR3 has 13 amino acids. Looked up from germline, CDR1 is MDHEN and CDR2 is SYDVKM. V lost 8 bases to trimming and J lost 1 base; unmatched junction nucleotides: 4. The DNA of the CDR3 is TGTGCCAGCCAGGGGGCTGGGTCCTACGAGCAGTACGTC. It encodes CASQGAGSYEQYV.

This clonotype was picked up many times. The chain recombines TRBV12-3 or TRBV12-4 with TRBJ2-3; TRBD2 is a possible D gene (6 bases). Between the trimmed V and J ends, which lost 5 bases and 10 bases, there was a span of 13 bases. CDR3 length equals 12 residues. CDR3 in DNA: TGTGCCAGCAGTGCAGGGACTCAGCCGCAGTATTTT. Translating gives CASSAGTQPQYF.

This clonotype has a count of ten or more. This CDR3 is CASRGLRVHTDTQYF. The CDR3 DNA sequence: TGTGCCAGCAGGGGTCTCAGGGTCCACACAGATACGCAGTATTTT. This sequence joins TRBV11-2 and TRBJ2-3; perhaps TRBD1 as D (5 bases). V was cut by 6 bases and J by 2 bases, with 15 bases left in between. Per germline, CDR1 SGHAT and CDR2 FQNNGV. CDR3 length: 15 residues.

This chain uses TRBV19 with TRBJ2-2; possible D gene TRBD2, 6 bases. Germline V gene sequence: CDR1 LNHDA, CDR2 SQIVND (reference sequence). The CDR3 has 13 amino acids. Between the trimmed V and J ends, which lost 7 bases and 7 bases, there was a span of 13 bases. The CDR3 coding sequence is TGTGCCAGTACCCTGCGGGGTTACGGGGAGCTGTTTTTT. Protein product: CASTLRGYGELFF.

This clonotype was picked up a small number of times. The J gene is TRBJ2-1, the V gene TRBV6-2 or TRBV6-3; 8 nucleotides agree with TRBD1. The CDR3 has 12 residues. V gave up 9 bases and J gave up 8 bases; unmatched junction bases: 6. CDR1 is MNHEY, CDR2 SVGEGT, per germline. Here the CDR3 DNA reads TGTGCCAGTGCCAGGGGGCGGTATGAGCAGTTCTTC. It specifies CASARGRYEQFF.

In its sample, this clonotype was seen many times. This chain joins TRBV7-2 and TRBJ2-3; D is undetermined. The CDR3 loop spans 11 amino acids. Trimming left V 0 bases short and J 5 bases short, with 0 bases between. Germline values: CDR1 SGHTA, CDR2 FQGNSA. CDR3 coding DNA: TGTGCCAGCAGCTTAGCAGATACGCAGTATTTT. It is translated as CASSLADTQYF.

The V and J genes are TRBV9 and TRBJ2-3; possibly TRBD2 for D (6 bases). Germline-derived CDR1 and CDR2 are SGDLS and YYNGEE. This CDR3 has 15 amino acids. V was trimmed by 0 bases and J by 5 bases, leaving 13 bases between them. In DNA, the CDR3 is TGTGCCAGCAGCGTAGGGGCGGGGTCCGGAGATACGCAGTATTTT. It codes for CASSVGAGSGDTQYF. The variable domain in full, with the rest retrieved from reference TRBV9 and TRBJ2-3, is DSGVTQTPKHLITATGQRVTLRCSPRSGDLSVYWYQQSLDQGLQFLIQYYNGEERAKGNILERFSAQQFPDLHSELNLSSLELGDSALYFCASSVGAGSGDTQYFGPGTRLTVL.

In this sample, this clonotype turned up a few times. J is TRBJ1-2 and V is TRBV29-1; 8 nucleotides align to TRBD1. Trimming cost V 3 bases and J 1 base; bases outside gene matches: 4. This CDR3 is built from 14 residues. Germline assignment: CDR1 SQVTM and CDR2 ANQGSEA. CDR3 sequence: CSVEGQVDNYGYTF. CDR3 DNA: TGCAGCGTTGAGGGACAGGTTGATAACTATGGCTACACCTTC.

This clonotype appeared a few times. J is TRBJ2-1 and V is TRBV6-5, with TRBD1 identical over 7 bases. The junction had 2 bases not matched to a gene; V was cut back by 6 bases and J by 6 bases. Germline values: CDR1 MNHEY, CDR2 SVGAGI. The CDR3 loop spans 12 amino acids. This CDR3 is CASRGTVNEQFF. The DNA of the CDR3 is TGTGCCAGCAGGGGGACAGTCAATGAGCAGTTCTTC.

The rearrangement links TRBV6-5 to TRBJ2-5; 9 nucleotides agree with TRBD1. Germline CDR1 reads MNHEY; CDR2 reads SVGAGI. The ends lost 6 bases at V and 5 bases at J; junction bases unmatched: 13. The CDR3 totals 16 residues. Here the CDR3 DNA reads TGTGCCAGCAGCCTCAGCGGGACAGGGTTATTGGAGACCCAGTACTTC. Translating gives CASSLSGTGLLETQYF.

DNA of the CDR3: TGTGCCACCAGACAGCCTTCAGCTAACTATGGCTACACCTTC. Its translation is CATRQPSANYGYTF. V usage is TRBV19 and J usage is TRBJ1-2; the D gene is possibly TRBD1 (5 bases). CDR1 and CDR2 (germline): LNHDA, SQIVND (reference sequence). Trimming cost V 10 bases and J 0 bases, with 15 bases left between them. The length of the CDR3 is 14 residues.

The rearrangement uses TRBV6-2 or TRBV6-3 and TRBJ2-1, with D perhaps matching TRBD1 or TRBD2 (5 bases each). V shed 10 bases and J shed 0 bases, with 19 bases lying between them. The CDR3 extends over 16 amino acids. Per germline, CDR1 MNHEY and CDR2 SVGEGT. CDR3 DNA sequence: TGTGCCACCTCCTCCGGGACGGCGAGCTCCTACAATGAGCAGTTCTTC. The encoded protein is CATSSGTASSYNEQFF.

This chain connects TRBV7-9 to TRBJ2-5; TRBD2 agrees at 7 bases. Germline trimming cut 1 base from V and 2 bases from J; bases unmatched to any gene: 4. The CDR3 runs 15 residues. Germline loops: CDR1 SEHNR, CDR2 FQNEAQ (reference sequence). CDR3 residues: CASSLEFGRQETQYF. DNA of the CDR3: TGTGCCAGCAGCTTAGAGTTCGGGAGGCAAGAGACCCAGTACTTC.

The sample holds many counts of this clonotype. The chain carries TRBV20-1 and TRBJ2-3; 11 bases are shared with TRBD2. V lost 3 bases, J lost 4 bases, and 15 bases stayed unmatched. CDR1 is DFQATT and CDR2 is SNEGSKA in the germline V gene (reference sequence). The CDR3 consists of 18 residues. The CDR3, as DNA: TGCAGTGCTAGCCCCATGAAGCGTAGCGGGGGGGCTCCAGATACGCAGTATTTT. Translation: CSASPMKRSGGAPDTQYF.

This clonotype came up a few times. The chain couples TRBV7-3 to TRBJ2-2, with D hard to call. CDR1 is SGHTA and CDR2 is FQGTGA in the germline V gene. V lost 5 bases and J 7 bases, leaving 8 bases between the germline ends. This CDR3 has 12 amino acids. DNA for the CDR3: TGTGCCAGCAGCCGAGTAAGCGGGGAGCTGTTTTTT. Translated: CASSRVSGELFF.